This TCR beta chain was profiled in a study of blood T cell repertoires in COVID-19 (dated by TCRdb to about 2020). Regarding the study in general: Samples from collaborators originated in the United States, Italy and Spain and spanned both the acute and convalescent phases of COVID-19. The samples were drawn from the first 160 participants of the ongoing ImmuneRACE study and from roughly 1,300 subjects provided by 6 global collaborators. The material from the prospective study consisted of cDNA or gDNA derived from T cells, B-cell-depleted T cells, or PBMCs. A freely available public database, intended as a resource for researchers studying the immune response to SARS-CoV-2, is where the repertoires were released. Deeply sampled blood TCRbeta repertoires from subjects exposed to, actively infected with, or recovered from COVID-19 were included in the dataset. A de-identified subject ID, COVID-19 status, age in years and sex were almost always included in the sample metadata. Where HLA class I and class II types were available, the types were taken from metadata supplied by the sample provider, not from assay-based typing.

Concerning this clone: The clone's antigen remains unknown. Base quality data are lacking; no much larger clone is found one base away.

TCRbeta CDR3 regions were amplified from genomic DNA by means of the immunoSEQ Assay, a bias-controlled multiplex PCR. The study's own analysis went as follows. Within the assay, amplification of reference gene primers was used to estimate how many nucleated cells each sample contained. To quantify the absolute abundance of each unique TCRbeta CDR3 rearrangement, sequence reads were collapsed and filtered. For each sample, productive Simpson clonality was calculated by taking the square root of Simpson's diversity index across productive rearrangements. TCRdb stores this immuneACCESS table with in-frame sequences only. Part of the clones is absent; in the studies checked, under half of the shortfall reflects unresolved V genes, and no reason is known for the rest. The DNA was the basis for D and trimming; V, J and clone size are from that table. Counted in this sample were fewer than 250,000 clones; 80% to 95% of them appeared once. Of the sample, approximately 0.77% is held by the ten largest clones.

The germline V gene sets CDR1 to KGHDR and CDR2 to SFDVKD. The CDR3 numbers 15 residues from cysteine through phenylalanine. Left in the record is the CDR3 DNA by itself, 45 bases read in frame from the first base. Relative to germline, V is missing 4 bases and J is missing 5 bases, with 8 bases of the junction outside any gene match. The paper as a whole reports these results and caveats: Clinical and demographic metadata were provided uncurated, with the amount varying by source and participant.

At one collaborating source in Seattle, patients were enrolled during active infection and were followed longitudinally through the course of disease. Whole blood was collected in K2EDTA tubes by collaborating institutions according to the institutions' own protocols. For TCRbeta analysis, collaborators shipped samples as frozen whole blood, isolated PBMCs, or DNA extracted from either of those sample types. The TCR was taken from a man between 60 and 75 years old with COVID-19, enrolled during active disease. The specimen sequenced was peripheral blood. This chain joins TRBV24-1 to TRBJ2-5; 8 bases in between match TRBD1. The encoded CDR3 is CATSDRAGGRETQYF. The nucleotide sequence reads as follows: TGTGCCACCAGTGACAGGGCAGGGGGCCGTGAGACCCAGTACTTC.